This entry features one T cell receptor (beta chain) sequence. The data were taken from a study of glioma-infiltrating T cells after dendritic cell vaccination. Study-level background: The vaccine used monocyte-derived dendritic cells pulsed overnight with autologous tumor lysate.

The protocol was immunoSEQ multiplex PCR, while the TCRdb copy is restricted to in-frame clones and leaves out a portion. The sample contains under 70,000 clones, 82% of which appear only once. Patients had residual fresh-frozen tumor tissue and more than two years of survival data. No glioblastoma patient carried an isocitrate dehydrogenase mutation. The source was blood, collected before dendritic cell vaccination. The TCR originated in a human donor with glioblastoma.

CDR3 DNA sequence: TGTGCCAGCAGCCCAGGGACAGTCCAAGAGACCCAGTACTTC. This translates into CASSPGTVQETQYF. The V gene is TRBV7-9, the J gene TRBJ2-5; TRBD1 matches at 7 bases. Germline lookup yields CDR1 SEHNR and CDR2 FQNEAQ (reference sequence). V lost 5 bases to trimming and J lost 1 base; unmatched junction nucleotides: 4. The CDR3 consists of 14 residues.